Below are 14 T cell receptor beta chains sequenced from a single sample in a study of T-cell memory formation after mild COVID-19. TCRdb itself ran the 5' RACE reads through MiXCR, one entry per CDR3 protein. The data show about 310,000 distinct CDR3 sequences, more than 15% seen once. Sample: PBMCs or a T cell subset sorted from them (not recorded which). The receptors here all came from a young man who had mild COVID-19 (a few samples of this study predate the infection). Cell type and time point are not known.

On this clonotype itself: A much bigger clone sits one base away, suggesting this may be a read error. This chain links TRBV12-3 or TRBV12-4 with TRBJ1-2, with 8 bases lining up with TRBD1. The CDR3 is 15 residues long. CDR3 sequence: CGSSDGTGLNYGYTF. DNA for the CDR3: TGTGGCAGCAGTGACGGGACAGGCCTTAACTATGGCTACACCTTC.

This clonotype occurred a few times. This sequence joins TRBV7-2 and TRBJ2-1; D is uncertain. V was trimmed by 5 bases and J by 5 bases, leaving 10 bases between them. Germline CDR1 SGHTA, CDR2 FQGNSA. This CDR3 region has 13 residues. The CDR3 loop is CASSITRDNEQFF. In DNA, the CDR3 is TGTGCCAGCAGCATTACACGGGACAATGAGCAGTTCTTC.

V gene TRBV5-1 combines with J gene TRBJ2-3, with 8 nucleotides matching TRBD1. The J segment lost 4 bases and the V segment lost 3 bases, leaving 7 bases of the junction unmatched. This CDR3 spans 15 amino acids. Per the germline V gene, CDR1 is SGHRS and CDR2 is YFSETQ. The chain's CDR3 is CASSSLSGGADTQYF. In nucleotides, the CDR3 is TGCGCCAGCAGCTCCCTGTCAGGGGGCGCAGATACGCAGTATTTT.

This clonotype was found once. The rearrangement joins TRBV2 to TRBJ2-1, with a tentative D call TRBD2 (7 bases). Germline assignment: CDR1 SNHLY and CDR2 FYNNEI. This CDR3 spans 14 amino acids. The V gene lost 9 bases and the J gene lost 7 bases, with 19 bases spanning the gap. The CDR3 nucleotides read TGTGCCAGGGGCCTGGGGGGGGCCGGAAATGAGCAGTTCTTC. Protein: CARGLGGAGNEQFF.

The J gene is TRBJ2-7, the V gene TRBV20-1, with TRBD2 matching 14 bases. Germline CDR1 DFQATT, CDR2 SNEGSKA (reference sequence). V lost 5 bases to trimming and J lost 3 bases; unmatched junction nucleotides: 0. This CDR3 contains 13 residues. As DNA, the CDR3 is TGCAGTGCTGGACTAGCGGGGGGCTACGAGCAGTACTTC. This sequence encodes CSAGLAGGYEQYF.

The CDR3 loop reads CASSQSSGTEAFF. CDR3 DNA sequence: TGTGCCAGCAGCCAATCGTCCGGCACTGAAGCTTTCTTT. J is TRBJ1-1 and V is TRBV3-1, with D uncertain. CDR1 LGHDT and CDR2 YNNKEL come from the germline V gene (reference sequence). The V gene lost 2 bases and the J gene lost 4 bases, with 8 bases spanning the gap. This CDR3 is built from 13 residues.

The chain couples TRBV4-2 to TRBJ1-3, with D perhaps TRBD1 (6 bases). This CDR3 comprises 15 residues. Trimming stripped 2 bases from V and 3 bases from J, with 11 bases between. Germline V lookup: CDR1 LGHNA, CDR2 YNFKEQ. The CDR3 DNA reads as TGTGCCAGCAGCCAACAGGGGCCCTATGGAAACACCATATATTTT. This sequence encodes CASSQQGPYGNTIYF.

The rearrangement uses TRBV28 and TRBJ1-1; 9 nucleotides agree with TRBD1. The V gene's germline CDR1 is MDHEN and CDR2 SYDVKM. V lost 5 bases and J lost 4; bases outside the gene matches: 5. The CDR3 extends over 14 amino acids. In DNA form, the CDR3 reads TGTGCCAGCAGTCAGGACAGGGGTTTCACTGAAGCTTTCTTT. Protein sequence: CASSQDRGFTEAFF.

This clonotype was counted between two and nine times. The V call is TRBV4-1, the J call TRBJ1-1; TRBD1 aligns across 7 bases. V lost 3 bases and J lost 4; bases outside the gene matches: 5. The CDR3 sequence is 14 residues long. Germline assignment: CDR1 MGHRA and CDR2 YSYEKL. In DNA form, the CDR3 reads TGCGCCAGCAGCCACTACAGGGGAACCACTGAAGCTTTCTTT. It is translated as CASSHYRGTTEAFF.

In this sample, this clonotype turned up once. J is TRBJ1-2 and V is TRBV5-6; D not resolved. Germline assignment: CDR1 SGHDT and CDR2 YYEEEE. There are 14 residues in the CDR3. The V gene lost 1 base and the J gene lost 3 bases, with 10 bases spanning the gap. CDR3 coding DNA: TGTGCCAGCAGCTTGTGGCAGAACGACTATGGCTACACCTTC. Translated: CASSLWQNDYGYTF.

This clonotype was counted only a few times. CDR3 region: CASSWGGLWNIQYF. The DNA for the CDR3 is TGTGCCAGCAGCTGGGGGGGTTTGTGGAACATTCAGTACTTC. The J gene is TRBJ2-4, the V gene TRBV5-6, with 7 bases aligning to TRBD2. Germline CDR1 SGHDT, CDR2 YYEEEE. Unmatched junction bases numbered 7, after V lost 3 bases and J lost 7 bases. The CDR3 is 14 amino acids.

CDR3: CASSFGDPYEQYV. The CDR3 DNA follows: TGTGCCAGCAGTTTCGGGGACCCCTACGAGCAGTACGTC. The V and J genes are TRBV12-3 or TRBV12-4 and TRBJ2-7; perhaps D is TRBD1 or TRBD2 (5 bases each). V lost 3 bases and J lost 2, with 8 bases in between. CDR3 length: 13 amino acids.

The chain combines TRBV20-1 with TRBJ1-5, with TRBD1 matching over 7 bases. CDR3 length equals 13 residues. Losses at the gene ends were 2 bases for V and 3 bases for J; bases not matched to a gene: 1. CDR1 is DFQATT and CDR2 is SNEGSKA in the germline V gene (reference sequence). The CDR3 loop reads CSARTGDNQPQHF. The CDR3 DNA follows: TGCAGTGCTAGAACAGGGGACAATCAGCCCCAGCATTTT.

This clonotype has more than one count but fewer than ten. The chain carries TRBV7-8 and TRBJ1-2, with TRBD1 as a possible D gene (6 bases). V lost 4 bases to trimming and J lost 8 bases, with 14 bases between them. The CDR3 covers 13 residues. Germline loops: CDR1 SGHVS, CDR2 FQNEAQ. The CDR3 spells CASSSGGPGGYTF. The CDR3, as DNA: TGTGCCAGCAGCTCCGGGGGGCCTGGCGGCTACACCTTC.